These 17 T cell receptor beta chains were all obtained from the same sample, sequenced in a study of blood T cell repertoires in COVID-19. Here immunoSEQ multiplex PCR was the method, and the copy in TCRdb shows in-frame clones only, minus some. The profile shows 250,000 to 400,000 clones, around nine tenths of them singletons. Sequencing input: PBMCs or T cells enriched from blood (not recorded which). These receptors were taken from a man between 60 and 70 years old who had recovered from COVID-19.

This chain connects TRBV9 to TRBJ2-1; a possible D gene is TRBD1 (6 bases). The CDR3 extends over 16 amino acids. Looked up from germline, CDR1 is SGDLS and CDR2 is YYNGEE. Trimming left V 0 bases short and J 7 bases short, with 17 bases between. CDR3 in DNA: TGTGCCAGCAGCGTAGGATTGGCAGGGGAACTGAATGAGCAGTTCTTC. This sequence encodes CASSVGLAGELNEQFF.

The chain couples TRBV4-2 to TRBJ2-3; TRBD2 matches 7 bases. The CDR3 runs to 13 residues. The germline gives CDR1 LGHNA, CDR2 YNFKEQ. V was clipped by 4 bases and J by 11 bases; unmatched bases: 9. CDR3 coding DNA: TGTGCCAGCAGCCCGGCGCTCGCGGGGGAGCAGTATTTT. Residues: CASSPALAGEQYF.

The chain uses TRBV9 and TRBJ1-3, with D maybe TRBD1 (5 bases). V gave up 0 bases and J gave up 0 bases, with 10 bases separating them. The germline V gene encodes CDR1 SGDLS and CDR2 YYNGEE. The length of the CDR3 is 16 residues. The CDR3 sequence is CASSVVAGYSGNTIYF. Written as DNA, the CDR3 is TGTGCCAGCAGCGTAGTGGCAGGGTACTCTGGAAACACCATATATTTT.

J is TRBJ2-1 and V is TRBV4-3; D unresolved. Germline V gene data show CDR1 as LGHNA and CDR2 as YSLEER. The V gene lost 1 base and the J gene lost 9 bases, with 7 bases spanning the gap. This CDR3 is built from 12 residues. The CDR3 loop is CASSQVGSEQFF. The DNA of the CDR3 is TGCGCCAGCAGCCAAGTTGGCAGTGAGCAGTTCTTC.

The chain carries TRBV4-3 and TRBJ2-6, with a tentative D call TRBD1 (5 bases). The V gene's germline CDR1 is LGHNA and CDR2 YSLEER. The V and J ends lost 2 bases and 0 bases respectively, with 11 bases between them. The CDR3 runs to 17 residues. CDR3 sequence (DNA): TGCGCCAGCAGCCAAAGGGGCGACTTCTCTGGGGCCAACGTCCTGACTTTC. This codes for CASSQRGDFSGANVLTF.

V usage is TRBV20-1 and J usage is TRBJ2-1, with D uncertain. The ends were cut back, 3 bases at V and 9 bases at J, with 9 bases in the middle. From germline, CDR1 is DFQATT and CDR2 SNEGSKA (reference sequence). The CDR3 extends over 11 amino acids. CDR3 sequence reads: CSARRLGEQFF. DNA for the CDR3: TGCAGTGCTAGGAGGCTCGGTGAGCAGTTCTTC.

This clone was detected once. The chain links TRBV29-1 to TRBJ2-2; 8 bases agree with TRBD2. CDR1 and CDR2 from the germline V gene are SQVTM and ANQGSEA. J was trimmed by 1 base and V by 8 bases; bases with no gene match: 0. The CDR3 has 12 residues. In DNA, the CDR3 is TGCAGCCTAGCGGGGAACACCGGGGAGCTGTTTTTT. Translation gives CSLAGNTGELFF.

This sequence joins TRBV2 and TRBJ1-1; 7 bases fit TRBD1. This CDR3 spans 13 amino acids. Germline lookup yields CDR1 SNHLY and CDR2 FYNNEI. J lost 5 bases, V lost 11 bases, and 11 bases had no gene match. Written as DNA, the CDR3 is TGTGCCGGGGGGAGACAGGGCATTACTGAAGCTTTCTTT. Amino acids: CAGGRQGITEAFF.

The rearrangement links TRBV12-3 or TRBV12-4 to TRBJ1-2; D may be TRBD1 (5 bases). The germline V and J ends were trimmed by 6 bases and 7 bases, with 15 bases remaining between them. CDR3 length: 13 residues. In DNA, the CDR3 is TGTGCCAGCAGCATTCAGGGCCCGGCTGGCTACACCTTC. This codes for CASSIQGPAGYTF.

This CDR3 reads CATSEPGTSGRNEQFF. Written as DNA, the CDR3 is TGTGCCACCAGTGAGCCCGGGACTAGCGGGAGGAATGAGCAGTTCTTC. The chain uses TRBV24-1 and TRBJ2-1; 15 bases line up with TRBD2. V shed 4 bases, J shed 7 bases, and the junction held 4 bases outside the gene matches. CDR3 size: 16 residues. Germline lookup yields CDR1 KGHDR and CDR2 SFDVKD.

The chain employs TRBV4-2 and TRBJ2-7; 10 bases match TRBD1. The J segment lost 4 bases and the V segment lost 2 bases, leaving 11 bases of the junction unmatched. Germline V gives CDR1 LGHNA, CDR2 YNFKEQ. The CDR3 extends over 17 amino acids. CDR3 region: CASSQLFRDRGFYEQYF. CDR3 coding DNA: TGTGCCAGCAGCCAATTATTCCGGGACAGGGGCTTTTACGAGCAGTACTTC.

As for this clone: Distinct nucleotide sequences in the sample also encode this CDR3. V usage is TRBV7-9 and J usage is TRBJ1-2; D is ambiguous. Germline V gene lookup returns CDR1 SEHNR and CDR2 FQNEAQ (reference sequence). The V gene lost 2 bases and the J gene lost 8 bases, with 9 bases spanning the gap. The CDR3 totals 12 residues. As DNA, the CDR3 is TGTGCCAGCAGCTTAACGGGGTACGGCTACACCTTC. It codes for CASSLTGYGYTF. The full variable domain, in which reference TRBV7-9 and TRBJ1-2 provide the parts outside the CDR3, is DTGVSQNPRHKITKRGQNVTFRCDPISEHNRLYWYRQTLGQGPEFLTYFQNEAQLEKSRLLSDRFSAERPKGSFSTLEIQRTEQGDSAMYLCASSLTGYGYTFGSGTRLTVV.

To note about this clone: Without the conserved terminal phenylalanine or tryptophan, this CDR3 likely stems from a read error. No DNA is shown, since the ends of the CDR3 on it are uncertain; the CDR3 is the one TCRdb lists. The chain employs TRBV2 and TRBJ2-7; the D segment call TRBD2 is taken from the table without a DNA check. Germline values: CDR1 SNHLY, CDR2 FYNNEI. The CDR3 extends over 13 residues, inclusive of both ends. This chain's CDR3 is CASSETAFVGICS.

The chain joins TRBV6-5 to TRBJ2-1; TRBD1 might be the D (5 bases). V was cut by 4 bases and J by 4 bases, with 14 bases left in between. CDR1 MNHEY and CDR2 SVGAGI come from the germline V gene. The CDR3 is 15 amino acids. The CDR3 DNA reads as TGTGCCAGCAGTTGGGGCACGGGCTCTTACAATGAGCAGTTCTTC. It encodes CASSWGTGSYNEQFF.

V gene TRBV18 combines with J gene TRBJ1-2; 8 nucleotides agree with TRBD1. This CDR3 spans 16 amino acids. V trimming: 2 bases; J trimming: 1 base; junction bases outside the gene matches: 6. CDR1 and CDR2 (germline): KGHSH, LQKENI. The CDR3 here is CASSPIGTGFNYGYTF. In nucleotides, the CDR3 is TGTGCCAGCTCACCAATCGGGACAGGCTTTAACTATGGCTACACCTTC.

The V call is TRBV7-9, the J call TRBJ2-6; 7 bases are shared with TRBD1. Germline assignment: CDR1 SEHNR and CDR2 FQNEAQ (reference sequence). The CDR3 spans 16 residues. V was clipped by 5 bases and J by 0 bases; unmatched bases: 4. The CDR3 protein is CASSPRTGSGANVLTF. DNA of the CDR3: TGTGCCAGCAGCCCGCGGACAGGCTCTGGGGCCAACGTCCTGACTTTC.

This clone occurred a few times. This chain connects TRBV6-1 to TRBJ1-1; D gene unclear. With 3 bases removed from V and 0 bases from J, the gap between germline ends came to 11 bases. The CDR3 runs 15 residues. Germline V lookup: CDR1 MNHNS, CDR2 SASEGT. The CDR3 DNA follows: TGTGCCAGCAGTGATGCTGGGCGGGTGAACACTGAAGCTTTCTTT. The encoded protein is CASSDAGRVNTEAFF.